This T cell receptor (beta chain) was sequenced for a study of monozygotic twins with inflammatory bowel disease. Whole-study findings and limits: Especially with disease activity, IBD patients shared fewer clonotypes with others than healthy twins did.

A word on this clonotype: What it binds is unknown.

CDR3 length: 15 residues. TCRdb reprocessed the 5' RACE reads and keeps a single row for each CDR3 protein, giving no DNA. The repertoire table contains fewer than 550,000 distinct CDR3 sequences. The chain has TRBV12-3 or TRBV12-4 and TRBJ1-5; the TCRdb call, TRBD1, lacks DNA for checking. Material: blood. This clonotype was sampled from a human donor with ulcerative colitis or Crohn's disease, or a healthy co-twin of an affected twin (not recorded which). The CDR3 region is CASSKGTGGSQPQHF.